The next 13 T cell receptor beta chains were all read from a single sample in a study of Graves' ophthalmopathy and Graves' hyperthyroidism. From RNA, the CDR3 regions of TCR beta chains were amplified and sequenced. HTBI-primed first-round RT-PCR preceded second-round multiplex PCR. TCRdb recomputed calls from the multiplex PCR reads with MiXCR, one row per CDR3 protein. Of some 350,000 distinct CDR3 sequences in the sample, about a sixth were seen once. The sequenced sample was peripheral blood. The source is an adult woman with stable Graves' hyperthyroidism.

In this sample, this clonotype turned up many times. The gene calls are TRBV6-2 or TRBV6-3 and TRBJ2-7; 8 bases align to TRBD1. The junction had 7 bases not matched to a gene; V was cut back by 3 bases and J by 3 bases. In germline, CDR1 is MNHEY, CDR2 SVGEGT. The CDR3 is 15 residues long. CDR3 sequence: CASSYSRGQVYEQYF. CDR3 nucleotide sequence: TGTGCCAGCAGTTATAGTAGGGGACAGGTCTACGAGCAGTACTTC.

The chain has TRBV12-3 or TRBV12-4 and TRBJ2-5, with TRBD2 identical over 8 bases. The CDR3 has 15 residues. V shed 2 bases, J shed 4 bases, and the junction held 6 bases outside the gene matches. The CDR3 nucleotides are TGTGCCAGCAGTTTATCTGCGGGAGGCGGAGAGACCCAGTACTTC. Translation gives CASSLSAGGGETQYF.

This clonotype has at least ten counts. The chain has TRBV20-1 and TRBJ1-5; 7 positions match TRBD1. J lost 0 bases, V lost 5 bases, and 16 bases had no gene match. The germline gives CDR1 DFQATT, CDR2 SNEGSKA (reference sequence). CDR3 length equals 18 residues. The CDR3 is CSAEPPGGSFYSNQPQHF. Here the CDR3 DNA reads TGCAGTGCTGAACCACCAGGGGGGTCCTTTTATAGCAATCAGCCCCAGCATTTT.

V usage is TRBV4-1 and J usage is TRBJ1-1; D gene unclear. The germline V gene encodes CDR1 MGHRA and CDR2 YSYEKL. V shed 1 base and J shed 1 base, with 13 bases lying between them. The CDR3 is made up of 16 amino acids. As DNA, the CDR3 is TGCGCCAGCAGCCAAGTATTTCTGACGCGGAACACTGAAGCTTTCTTT. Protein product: CASSQVFLTRNTEAFF.

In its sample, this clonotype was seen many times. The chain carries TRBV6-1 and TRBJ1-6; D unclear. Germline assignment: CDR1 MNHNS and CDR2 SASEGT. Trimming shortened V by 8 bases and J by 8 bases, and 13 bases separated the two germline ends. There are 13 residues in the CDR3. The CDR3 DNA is TGTGCCAGCGGACCGACGGAGTATTCACCCCTCCACTTT. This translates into CASGPTEYSPLHF.

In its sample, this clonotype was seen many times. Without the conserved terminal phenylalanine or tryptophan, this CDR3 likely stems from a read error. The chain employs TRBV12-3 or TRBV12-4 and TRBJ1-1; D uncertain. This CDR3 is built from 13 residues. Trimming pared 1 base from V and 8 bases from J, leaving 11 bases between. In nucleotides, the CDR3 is TGTGCCAGCAGTTTAGAAAAGAGCCAGGAAGCTTTCCTT. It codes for CASSLEKSQEAFL.

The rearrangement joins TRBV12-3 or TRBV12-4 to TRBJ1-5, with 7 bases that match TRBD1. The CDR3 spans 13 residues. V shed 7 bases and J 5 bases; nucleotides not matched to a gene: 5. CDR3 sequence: CASTDRRHQPQHF. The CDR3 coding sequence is TGTGCCAGCACGGACAGGAGACATCAGCCCCAGCATTTT.

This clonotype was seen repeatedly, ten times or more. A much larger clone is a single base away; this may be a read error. The CDR3 nucleotides read TGTGCCAGCAGCTCTCGACAGGGGGACACTGAAGCTTTCTTT. Translated: CASSSRQGDTEAFF. The chain is built from TRBV5-4 and TRBJ1-1; 9 nucleotides align to TRBD1. CDR3 length equals 14 residues. With V trimmed by 3 bases and J by 3 bases, 3 bases remained unmatched. The germline V gene encodes CDR1 SGHNT and CDR2 YYREEE (reference sequence).

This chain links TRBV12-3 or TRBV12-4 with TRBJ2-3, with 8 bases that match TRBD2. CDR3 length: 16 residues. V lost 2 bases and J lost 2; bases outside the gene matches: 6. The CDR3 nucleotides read TGTGCCAGCAGTTTACGGCTAGCGGGTTCCACAGATACGCAGTATTTT. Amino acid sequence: CASSLRLAGSTDTQYF.

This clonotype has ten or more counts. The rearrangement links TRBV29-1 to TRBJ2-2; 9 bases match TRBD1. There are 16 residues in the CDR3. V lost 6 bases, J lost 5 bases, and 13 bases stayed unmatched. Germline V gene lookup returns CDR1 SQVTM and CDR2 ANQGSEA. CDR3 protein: CSVGASGQGRTGELFF. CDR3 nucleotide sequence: TGCAGCGTCGGAGCTTCAGGACAGGGGCGGACCGGGGAGCTGTTTTTT.

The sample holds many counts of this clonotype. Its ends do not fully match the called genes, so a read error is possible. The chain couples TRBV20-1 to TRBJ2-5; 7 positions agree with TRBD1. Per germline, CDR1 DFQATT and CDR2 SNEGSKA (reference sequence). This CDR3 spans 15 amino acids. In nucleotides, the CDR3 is TGCAGTGCTGGAGACAGGGCGAAAGGCCAAGAGACCCAGTACTTC. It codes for CSAGDRAKGQETQYF.

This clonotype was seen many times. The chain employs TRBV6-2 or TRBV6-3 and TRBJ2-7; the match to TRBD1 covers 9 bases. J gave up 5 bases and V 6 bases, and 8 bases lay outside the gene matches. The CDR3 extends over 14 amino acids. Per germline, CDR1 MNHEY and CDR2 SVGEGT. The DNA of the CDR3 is TGTGCCAGCAGCAGGACAGGGGATTTCCACGAGCAGTACTTC. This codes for CASSRTGDFHEQYF.

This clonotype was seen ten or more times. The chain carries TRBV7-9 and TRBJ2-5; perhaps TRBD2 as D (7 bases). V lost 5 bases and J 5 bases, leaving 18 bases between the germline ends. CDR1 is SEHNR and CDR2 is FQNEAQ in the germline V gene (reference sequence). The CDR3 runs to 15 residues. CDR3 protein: CASSPLGGARETQYF. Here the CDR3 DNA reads TGTGCCAGCAGCCCCCTTGGGGGGGCACGTGAGACCCAGTACTTC.